This T cell receptor (beta chain) was documented in a study of chemoradiotherapy in HPV16-positive cancers (dated by TCRdb to the early 2020s). Describing the broader study: Using functional T-cell assays on cells from a couple of HPV16-positive patients, the researchers defined candidate HPV-specific T-cell clones and common TCR motifs. The study set out to ask whether T-cell immunity against the HPV oncoproteins E6 and E7 changes over the course of chemoradiotherapy and whether that immunity affects survival. The candidate HPV-specific TCRs and motifs were subsequently tracked in TCR repertoires obtained from 86 patients with HPV-related cancers. The research as a whole found: Among HPV16-positive patients, expansion of HPV-responsive T cells during chemoradiotherapy was associated with better recurrence-free survival. The functional definition of HPV-specific T cells came from only a couple of HPV16-positive patients, and the survival association was reported for HPV16-positive patients. Expansion of candidate HPV-specific clones and E7-related TCR motifs was observed in the tumor microenvironment during treatment, whereas no such expansion was observed for non-HPV-specific T cells.

Inclusive of the bounding cysteine and phenylalanine, the CDR3 is 14 residues long. The DNA shown is the 42-base CDR3, in frame from base 1. V is pared back by 7 bases and J by 6 bases, with 18 bases lying between the germline termini. For CDR1 and CDR2, the germline V gene lists SGHTA and FQGNSA. Repertoires were sampled repeatedly over the course of chemoradiotherapy so that clonal expansion in the tumor microenvironment could be followed. Comments on this clone: Its binding antigen is unknown. No quality values exist for individual bases; no much larger clone is one base distant.

The library was prepared using the immunoSEQ multiplex PCR assay. In its TCRdb copy, this immuneACCESS table keeps in-frame sequences only and misses some clones. Where compared with another copy, unresolved V genes explain less than half of these, and the others have no known cause. This sample gives about 39,000 clones in total; 75% to 85% of them show up just once. 5.2% of the sample belongs to the ten largest clones. The rearranged chain carries TRBV7-2 and TRBJ1-1, with the D gene call left open. The specimen was blood, collected from a patient who underwent chemoradiotherapy. This receptor was identified in a human donor with HPV-associated anogenital cancer. The DNA sequence is given as TGTGCCAGCACCCGTCCGGCGACCACGCCTGAAGCTTTCTTT. Translated, this gives CASTRPATTPEAFF.